This record covers a single T cell receptor (beta chain). Its antigen is as yet unknown. The V and J ends lost 5 bases and 1 base respectively, with 14 bases between them. Germline values: CDR1 LNHNV, CDR2 YYDKDF (reference sequence). The CDR3 extends over 15 amino acids. Clones were sequenced by immunoSEQ multiplex PCR, and TCRdb holds only the in-frame ones, with some missing. Altogether about 2.1 million clones are present, roughly 95% being singletons, with the ten largest covering over 1.5%. Positively selected for CCR7, the CD45RO-negative cells used as naive CD8 cells excluded terminally differentiated effector memory CD45RA+ cells. The data derive from a study of shared clonotypes between healthy human individuals. At the level of the study: Three CD4 naive, three CD4 memory, two CD8 naive and one CD8 memory plate were used per donor.

Broader study findings: Represented diversity (both genetic and exposure-history) was limited by the small number of donors. Collection of samples was limited to blood; tissue repertoires likely differ. A few donors showed sharing of approximately 5% of naive CD4 clonotypes.

The rearrangement joins TRBV15 to TRBJ2-5; D might be TRBD1 (6 bases). The specimen was naive CD8+ T cells from PBMCs. This receptor was taken from a man aged 18 to 29 in good health. Some clones in this sample may be carry-over from other donors' samples. CDR3: CATSANKGGQETQYF. As DNA, the CDR3 is TGTGCCACCAGCGCTAACAAAGGGGGCCAAGAGACCCAGTACTTC.